These 14 T cell receptor beta chains were sequenced from one sample in a study of blood T cells in healthy people across ages. A second PCR, run for roughly 7 to 11 cycles, used a sample-barcoded 5' primer plus a J-beta primer mix. Using its own MiXCR run on the 5' RACE reads, TCRdb lists one record per CDR3 protein. The sample includes around 1,500,000 distinct CDR3 sequences, about 28% seen only once; the top ten take 6.5% to 8.5%. The source material was blood. Source of these receptors: a woman in her 30s in good health.

This clonotype was seen many times. This rearrangement joins TRBV28 to TRBJ2-4; 8 bases match TRBD2. The CDR3 loop spans 13 amino acids. The germline V gene encodes CDR1 MDHEN and CDR2 SYDVKM. V lost 5 bases, J lost 3 bases, and 0 bases stayed unmatched. This chain's CDR3 is CASSRGGKNIQYF. CDR3 coding DNA: TGTGCCAGCAGTCGGGGGGGCAAAAACATTCAGTACTTC.

The genes are TRBV11-1 and TRBJ1-6; no definite D call. Trimming removed 3 bases from V and 6 bases from J, with 21 bases in between. The CDR3 length is 18 residues. Germline V CDR1 and CDR2: SGHAT, FQDESV (reference sequence). This CDR3 is CASSLPIPRPSSNSPLHF. CDR3 DNA sequence: TGTGCCAGCAGCTTGCCAATCCCCCGGCCTTCCAGTAATTCACCCCTCCACTTT. Drawing the rest from reference TRBV11-1 and TRBJ1-6, the complete variable domain is EAEVAQSPRYKITEKSQAVAFWCDPISGHATLYWYRQILGQGPELLVQFQDESVVDDSQLPKDRFSAERLKGVDSTLKIQPAELGDSAMYLCASSLPIPRPSSNSPLHFGNGTRLTVT.

This clonotype was counted only a few times. One end of the junction fails to match germline, which may point to a read error. V and J are TRBV5-6 and TRBJ1-4; D is unclear. The CDR3 extends over 16 amino acids. The V gene's germline CDR1 is SGHDT and CDR2 YYEEEE. For the CDR3, the DNA is TGTGCCGGCAGCTTTAACTACCAGGCAACTAATGAAAAACTGTTTTTT. Translated: CAGSFNYQATNEKLFF.

V and J are TRBV20-1 and TRBJ1-4, with D perhaps TRBD1 (6 bases). V was shortened by 4 bases and J by 0 bases, with 12 bases between the two germline ends. This CDR3 is 15 amino acids long. The V gene's germline CDR1 is DFQATT and CDR2 SNEGSKA (reference sequence). The CDR3 here is CSATSGQPTNEKLFF. CDR3 in DNA: TGCAGTGCTACAAGTGGACAGCCAACTAATGAAAAACTGTTTTTT.

This clonotype was observed a few times. This chain uses TRBV7-3 with TRBJ2-1; the match to TRBD2 covers 7 bases. There are 14 residues in the CDR3. J lost 9 bases, V lost 6 bases, and 11 bases had no gene match. Germline V CDR1 and CDR2: SGHTA, FQGTGA. CDR3 bases: TGTGCCAGCAGGGGGGAGGGTGCGATTGGTGAGCAGTTCTTC. Translated, it gives CASRGEGAIGEQFF.

The table lists this clonotype with many counts. The V call is TRBV9, the J call TRBJ2-7, with 12 bases that match TRBD2. The ends lost 5 bases at V and 3 bases at J; junction bases unmatched: 3. This CDR3 has 14 residues. Germline loops: CDR1 SGDLS, CDR2 YYNGEE. The CDR3 coding sequence is TGTGCCAGCAGTGCGACTAGCGGGAGCTACGAGCAGTACTTC. Protein product: CASSATSGSYEQYF. Looking up the rest from reference TRBV9 and TRBJ2-7 gives the full variable domain: DSGVTQTPKHLITATGQRVTLRCSPRSGDLSVYWYQQSLDQGLQFLIQYYNGEERAKGNILERFSAQQFPDLHSELNLSSLELGDSALYFCASSATSGSYEQYFGPGTRLTVT.

A note on this clonotype: A much larger clone lies one base from this, so it may be a read error. V and J are TRBV20-1 and TRBJ2-7; 13 nucleotides match TRBD2. J was trimmed by 6 bases and V by 0 bases; bases with no gene match: 14. CDR1 and CDR2 (germline): DFQATT, SNEGSKA (reference sequence). CDR3 length equals 18 residues. The CDR3 loop reads CSARDGRTSGRGQREQYF. The DNA for the CDR3 is TGCAGTGCTAGAGATGGTAGGACTAGCGGGAGAGGCCAACGCGAGCAGTACTTC.

This clonotype was seen ten or more times. The chain couples TRBV12-3 or TRBV12-4 to TRBJ2-4; D is undetermined. The CDR3 spans 13 residues. Between the trimmed V and J ends, which lost 6 bases and 0 bases, there was a span of 6 bases. The CDR3 sequence is CASSDLAKNIQYF. The CDR3 DNA reads as TGTGCCAGCAGCGATCTAGCCAAAAACATTCAGTACTTC.

The gene calls are TRBV29-1 and TRBJ2-5, with 8 positions matching TRBD2. Trimming cost V 1 base and J 4 bases; bases outside gene matches: 11. This CDR3 has 16 residues. The germline V gene has CDR1 SQVTM and CDR2 ANQGSEA. The CDR3 coding sequence is TGCAGCGTTGAAGTACGTGGCGGGAGGATCCCAGAGACCCAGTACTTC. This translates into CSVEVRGGRIPETQYF. Full variable domain (rest looked up from reference TRBV29-1 and TRBJ2-5): SAVISQKPSRDICQRGTSLTIQCQVDSQVTMMFWYRQQPGQSLTLIATANQGSEATYESGFVIDKFPISRPNLTFSTLTVSNMSPEDSSIYLCSVEVRGGRIPETQYFGPGTRLLVL.

This clonotype was seen a handful of times. The genes are TRBV29-1 and TRBJ2-5; 9 nucleotides agree with TRBD2. The CDR3 covers 14 residues. Germline trimming cut 3 bases from V and 1 base from J; bases unmatched to any gene: 3. Germline CDR1 reads SQVTM; CDR2 reads ANQGSEA. CDR3 sequence (DNA): TGCAGCGTTGAGGCGGGGGGGTTCCAAGAGACCCAGTACTTC. Translation: CSVEAGGFQETQYF.

This clonotype was observed at least ten times. The V gene is TRBV7-9, the J gene TRBJ2-1, with D uncertain. The V end was cut by 3 bases, the J end by 6 bases, with 6 bases between. The CDR3 spans 12 residues. Germline-derived CDR1 and CDR2 are SEHNR and FQNEAQ (reference sequence). The CDR3 DNA sequence: TGTGCCAGCAGCTTTACCGGCAATGAGCAGTTCTTC. This encodes CASSFTGNEQFF. The full variable domain, in which reference TRBV7-9 and TRBJ2-1 provide the parts outside the CDR3, is DTGVSQNPRHKITKRGQNVTFRCDPISEHNRLYWYRQTLGQGPEFLTYFQNEAQLEKSRLLSDRFSAERPKGSFSTLEIQRTEQGDSAMYLCASSFTGNEQFFGPGTRLTVL.

The J gene is TRBJ1-6, the V gene TRBV6-1, with unresolved D. Trimming left V 4 bases short and J 5 bases short, with 15 bases between. Germline V CDR1 and CDR2: MNHNS, SASEGT. The length of the CDR3 is 16 residues. The CDR3 DNA reads as TGTGCCAGCAGTGCCACCAACTTCAGGAATAATTCACCCCTCCACTTT. Translating it yields CASSATNFRNNSPLHF.

This clonotype has only a few counts. CDR3 in DNA: TGTGCCAGCAGCAAAGGAGGCAGTGGGACAGCAACTTACTATGGCTACACCTTC. The encoded protein is CASSKGGSGTATYYGYTF. This chain links TRBV21-1 with TRBJ1-2; the D call TRBD1 from the table was never checked on the DNA. TRBV21-1 corresponds to a pseudogene. The CDR3 is made up of 18 amino acids.

The chain employs TRBV12-3 or TRBV12-4 and TRBJ1-2, with D perhaps TRBD1 (6 bases). This CDR3 contains 13 residues. Trimming took 3 bases from V and 8 from J, leaving 13 bases between them. The CDR3 is CASSFGRGRGYTF. CDR3 nucleotides: TGTGCCAGCAGTTTCGGCAGGGGAAGAGGCTACACCTTC.